These 20 T cell receptor beta chains were all obtained from the same sample, sequenced in a study of T cells in Graves' hyperthyroidism and ophthalmopathy (dated by TCRdb to between 2018 and 2021). The library was prepared using multiplex PCR. TCRdb shows the sequencer as Illumina HiSeq 2000. The TCR beta CDR3 regions were amplified from the RNA transcripts. The first round of RT-PCR for the TCR CDR3 was performed with the HTBI primer set and the Qiagen OneStep RT-PCR kit. TCRdb passed the public sequencing reads through fastp at Q25 and MiXCR, retaining productive beta sequences. Each entry merges the rows of one CDR3 protein and shows their most common DNA and genes. A total of 400,000 to 500,000 distinct CDR3 sequences appear in this sample, approximately 15% of them only once. Of the sample, 15% to 20% is held by the ten largest clones. Sequenced input: blood. These receptors were taken from a woman aged 18-30 years with Graves' hyperthyroidism.

In its sample, this clonotype was seen many times. The chain joins TRBV7-9 to TRBJ2-1; no firm D call. The CDR3 loop spans 14 amino acids. The V end lost 3 bases, the J end lost 5 bases, and 11 bases lay between the germline ends. Looked up from germline, CDR1 is SEHNR and CDR2 is FQNEAQ (reference sequence). CDR3 bases: TGTGCCAGCAGCTTGGTAATGGCCGACAATGAGCAGTTCTTC. Its translation is CASSLVMADNEQFF.

This clonotype was counted at least ten times. A much larger clone lies a single base off, so this may be a read error. J is TRBJ2-1 and V is TRBV12-3 or TRBV12-4; D call uncertain. V lost 6 bases to trimming and J lost 0 bases, with 12 bases between them. This CDR3 spans 15 amino acids. In DNA form, the CDR3 reads TGTGCCAGCAGGAATAGCAGAAGCTCCTACAATGAGCAGTTCTTC. Translation: CASRNSRSSYNEQFF.

This clonotype was counted many times. The chain has TRBV24-1 and TRBJ1-2, with 12 nucleotides matching TRBD1. Germline V lookup: CDR1 KGHDR, CDR2 SFDVKD. V lost 2 bases to trimming and J lost 3 bases; unmatched junction nucleotides: 3. There are 16 residues in the CDR3. CDR3 sequence (DNA): TGTGCCACCAGTGATTCGGGGACAGGGGGCTACTATGGCTACACCTTC. Its translation is CATSDSGTGGYYGYTF.

This clonotype was recorded at least ten times. CDR3 sequence reads: CAWSVEDRGTIYF. CDR3 coding DNA: TGTGCCTGGAGTGTAGAGGACAGAGGCACCATATATTTT. The chain has TRBV30 and TRBJ1-3; TRBD1 is a possible D gene (6 bases). The germline CDR1 and CDR2 sequences are GTSNPN and SVGIG (reference sequence). V shed 0 bases and J shed 9 bases, with 12 bases lying between them. This CDR3 has 13 amino acids.

In this sample, this clonotype turned up many times. The chain is built from TRBV30 and TRBJ1-5, with TRBD1 as a possible D gene (5 bases). The germline CDR1 and CDR2 sequences are GTSNPN and SVGIG (reference sequence). The CDR3 is 16 amino acids. Trimming removed 1 base at V and 7 bases at J, with 20 bases between. The CDR3 sequence is CAWSGLGGEMDQPQHF. The CDR3 nucleotides read TGTGCCTGGAGTGGGTTGGGGGGGGAAATGGACCAGCCCCAGCATTTT.

Many counts were recorded for this clonotype. The chain links TRBV18 to TRBJ2-5; D unclear. The V gene's germline CDR1 is KGHSH and CDR2 LQKENI. The CDR3 consists of 12 residues. Trimming removed 6 bases at V and 3 bases at J, with 8 bases between. CDR3: CASSGSEETQYF. The CDR3 bases are TGTGCCAGCTCGGGCAGCGAAGAGACCCAGTACTTC.

This clonotype has ten or more counts. The V call is TRBV5-1, the J call TRBJ2-5; D perhaps matches TRBD2 (7 bases). The V gene's germline CDR1 is SGHRS and CDR2 YFSETQ. This CDR3 has 15 amino acids. Trimming stripped 3 bases from V and 5 bases from J, with 17 bases between. This CDR3 is CASSWNRDGGETQYF. The CDR3, as DNA: TGCGCCAGCAGCTGGAACAGGGACGGGGGGGAGACCCAGTACTTC.

This clonotype was observed at least ten times. The chain recombines TRBV12-3 or TRBV12-4 with TRBJ1-3; D is unresolved. The CDR3 sequence is 15 residues long. Trimming left V 7 bases short and J 5 bases short, with 18 bases between. CDR3 amino acids: CASTLALGVRNTIYF. In DNA, the CDR3 is TGTGCCAGCACCTTAGCCCTTGGGGTCCGAAACACCATATATTTT.

There are many counts of this clonotype. The J gene is TRBJ2-7, the V gene TRBV6-1; no firm D call. Trimming stripped 7 bases from V and 0 bases from J, with 16 bases between. This CDR3 has 15 residues. Germline values: CDR1 MNHNS, CDR2 SASEGT. CDR3 protein: CASIRPDGRSYEQYF. CDR3 nucleotides: TGTGCCAGCATCCGCCCGGACGGCCGCTCCTACGAGCAGTACTTC.

The chain has TRBV12-3 or TRBV12-4 and TRBJ1-1, with D tentatively TRBD1 (6 bases). The V and J ends lost 2 bases and 5 bases respectively, with 18 bases between them. There are 16 residues in the CDR3. CDR3 in amino acids: CASSLSGGTKGTEAFF. The CDR3 DNA is TGTGCCAGCAGTTTAAGCGGGGGCACCAAGGGTACTGAAGCTTTCTTT.

This clonotype was found once. The J gene is TRBJ2-3, the V gene TRBV5-4, with 9 bases lining up with TRBD1. The CDR3 is 15 residues long. Germline CDR1 SGHNT, CDR2 YYREEE (reference sequence). V was pared by 1 base and J by 6 bases, with 6 bases of the junction left unmatched. Written as DNA, the CDR3 is TGTGCCAGCAGCTTGCCCGGGACAGGGTTGGATACGCAGTATTTT. It is translated as CASSLPGTGLDTQYF. The variable domain in full, with the rest retrieved from reference TRBV5-4 and TRBJ2-3, is ETGVTQSPTHLIKTRGQQVTLRCSSQSGHNTVSWYQQALGQGPQFIFQYYREEENGRGNFPPRFSGLQFPNYSSELNVNALELDDSALYLCASSLPGTGLDTQYFGPGTRLTVL.

The CDR3 DNA sequence: TGTGCCAGCAGTGAAGCAGCGCCCCTCAATGAGCAGTTCTTC. Residues: CASSEAAPLNEQFF. The chain has TRBV6-1 and TRBJ2-1; D not certain. The CDR3 totals 14 residues. Per the germline V gene, CDR1 is MNHNS and CDR2 is SASEGT. The V and J ends lost 0 bases and 6 bases respectively, with 9 bases between them.

This clonotype was seen a handful of times. The gene calls are TRBV6-1 and TRBJ1-1; no reliable D call. Germline V lookup: CDR1 MNHNS, CDR2 SASEGT. V was clipped by 6 bases and J by 3 bases, with 17 bases between them. There are 15 residues in the CDR3. CDR3 protein: CASRMDGLADTEAFF. For the CDR3, the DNA is TGTGCCAGCAGGATGGACGGGCTGGCGGACACTGAAGCTTTCTTT.

This clonotype was recorded many times. The V gene is TRBV15, the J gene TRBJ2-1; 11 bases agree with TRBD2. V was clipped by 6 bases and J by 4 bases; unmatched bases: 5. Germline V CDR1 and CDR2: LNHNV, YYDKDF (reference sequence). CDR3 length: 15 residues. This CDR3 reads CATRGGTSGYNEQFF. The CDR3 DNA reads as TGTGCCACCAGGGGAGGGACTAGCGGATACAATGAGCAGTTCTTC.

This clonotype turned up a few times. V gene TRBV7-3 combines with J gene TRBJ2-2; 12 bases line up with TRBD2. The trim removed 5 bases at V and 0 bases at J, leaving 4 bases unmatched. The CDR3 is made up of 17 amino acids. CDR1 and CDR2 (germline): SGHTA, FQGTGA. CDR3 coding DNA: TGTGCCAGCAGCAAAGGACTAGCGGGACCGAACACCGGGGAGCTGTTTTTT. The encoded protein is CASSKGLAGPNTGELFF.

This clonotype was detected only a few times. The chain is built from TRBV6-2 or TRBV6-3 and TRBJ2-1, with 10 bases fitting TRBD2. The V and J ends lost 1 base and 8 bases, in that order; junction bases with no gene match: 8. CDR1 is MNHEY and CDR2 is SVGEGT in the germline V gene. The length of the CDR3 is 16 residues. CDR3 DNA: TGTGCCAGCAGTTACTTAAAGCGGGAGGGCCGCGATGAGCAGTTCTTC. Translated, it gives CASSYLKREGRDEQFF.

This clonotype came up many times. The CDR3 DNA is TGTGCCAGCAGCTTTATGTGGGAAGAGACCCAGTACTTC. It translates to CASSFMWEETQYF. The chain uses TRBV5-6 and TRBJ2-5; no firm D call. Germline V gene data show CDR1 as SGHDT and CDR2 as YYEEEE. The CDR3 has 13 amino acids. V dropped 2 bases and J dropped 3 bases, with 8 bases sitting between them.

Worth noting for this clonotype: A read error may account for a junction end that differs from germline. The chain uses TRBV2 and TRBJ1-4; D remains unclear. Germline CDR1 SNHLY, CDR2 FYNNEI. The CDR3 covers 11 residues. Here the CDR3 reads CASSPNENLFF. For the CDR3, the DNA is TGTGCCAGCAGTCCTAATGAAAACCTGTTTTTT.

This chain uses TRBV5-1 with TRBJ2-2; the D is unclear. With 6 bases removed from V and 4 bases from J, the gap between germline ends came to 7 bases. Germline V CDR1 and CDR2: SGHRS, YFSETQ. The CDR3 is made up of 12 amino acids. The CDR3 DNA sequence: TGCGCCAGCACGGATACCACCGGGGAGCTGTTTTTT. This codes for CASTDTTGELFF.

This clonotype came up a few times. The chain links TRBV27 to TRBJ1-5; 7 bases align to TRBD1. CDR1 is MNHEY and CDR2 is SMNVEV in the germline V gene (reference sequence). After removal of 8 bases from V and 6 bases from J, the junction contained 10 bases not matched to a gene. CDR3 size: 14 residues. The CDR3 reads CASSSTGESQPQHF. CDR3 DNA sequence: TGTGCCAGCTCGTCTACAGGGGAGAGTCAGCCCCAGCATTTT.